The 32 T cell receptor beta chains listed next were all sequenced from one sample in a study of T cell responses to AZD1222 COVID-19 vaccine. Some clones are missing from TCRdb's copy, which holds only in-frame ones; the method was immunoSEQ multiplex PCR. The sample lists roughly 120,000 clones; about 92% were seen once. The sample was peripheral blood, taken on day 0 of AZD1222 vaccination. The receptors here all came from an adult in good health.

Here the CDR3 DNA reads TGCGCCAGCTCTCCGGGACGGGACACTGAAGCTTTCTTT. Translating it yields CASSPGRDTEAFF. This chain uses TRBV5-1 with TRBJ1-1, with a tentative D call TRBD1 (5 bases). Germline CDR1 is SGHRS and CDR2 is YFSETQ. The CDR3 runs to 13 residues. V lost 7 bases to trimming and J lost 3 bases, with 13 bases between them.

The chain couples TRBV30 to TRBJ1-2; D is unclear. This CDR3 comprises 13 residues. Germline V gene data show CDR1 as GTSNPN and CDR2 as SVGIG (reference sequence). Trimming removed 1 base from V and 4 bases from J, with 10 bases in between. The CDR3 nucleotides are TGTGCCTGGAGTGCTTCGAGGCCCTATGGCTACACCTTC. Translating gives CAWSASRPYGYTF.

The genes are TRBV15 and TRBJ2-1; TRBD2 matches at 11 bases. V lost 5 bases to trimming and J lost 8 bases; unmatched junction nucleotides: 17. The CDR3 extends over 18 amino acids. Germline loops: CDR1 LNHNV, CDR2 YYDKDF (reference sequence). The DNA for the CDR3 is TGTGCCACCAGCTACTTACCCTTTACTAGCGGGAGCCTCTATGAGCAGTTCTTC. Protein: CATSYLPFTSGSLYEQFF.

The chain couples TRBV27 to TRBJ1-6, with D uncertain. This CDR3 region has 13 residues. Deletions cut 6 bases from V and 10 bases from J, with 13 bases between. CDR1 and CDR2 from the germline V gene are MNHEY and SMNVEV (reference sequence). CDR3 region: CASSFEGSSPLHF. The CDR3 DNA follows: TGTGCCAGCAGCTTCGAAGGGAGCTCACCCCTCCACTTT.

V usage is TRBV19 and J usage is TRBJ2-5; D is uncertain. The V gene lost 3 bases and the J gene lost 4 bases, with 9 bases spanning the gap. This CDR3 comprises 13 residues. From germline, CDR1 is LNHDA and CDR2 SQIVND (reference sequence). The CDR3 DNA is TGTGCCAGTAGTATTTTTATCGGAGAGACCCAGTACTTC. Residues: CASSIFIGETQYF.

This chain links TRBV2 with TRBJ2-1; D is undetermined. The CDR3 runs to 10 residues. V gave up 7 bases and J gave up 7 bases, with 5 bases separating them. Germline V lookup: CDR1 SNHLY, CDR2 FYNNEI. In DNA, the CDR3 is TGTGCCAGCATGAGTAATGAGCAGTTCTTC. Encoded protein: CASMSNEQFF. Complete variable domain (other parts from reference TRBV2 and TRBJ2-1): EPEVTQTPSHQVTQMGQEVILRCVPISNHLYFYWYRQILGQKVEFLVSFYNNEISEKSEIFDDQFSVERPDGSNFTLKIRSTKLEDSAMYFCASMSNEQFFGPGTRLTVL.

This clone has only one observation. This sequence joins TRBV7-6 and TRBJ2-7; TRBD2 might be the D (5 bases). Trimming shortened V by 3 bases and J by 1 base, and 10 bases separated the two germline ends. Germline CDR1 and CDR2: SGHVS and FNYEAQ. The CDR3 sequence is 14 residues long. Here the CDR3 DNA reads TGTGCCAGCAGCTTGAGGGATTTGTCCTACGAGCAGTACTTC. Translated: CASSLRDLSYEQYF.

In this sample, this clone turned up once. The chain has TRBV27 and TRBJ1-1; no firm D call. Between the trimmed V and J ends, which lost 3 bases and 5 bases, there was a span of 4 bases. From germline, CDR1 is MNHEY and CDR2 SMNVEV (reference sequence). This CDR3 region has 11 residues. The CDR3 loop reads CASSFWTEAFF. CDR3 bases: TGTGCCAGCAGTTTTTGGACTGAAGCTTTCTTT.

The genes are TRBV21-1 and TRBJ1-6; the table's TRBD1 call for D was not verified on the DNA. TRBV21-1 is a documented pseudogene. There are 21 residues in the CDR3. The CDR3 bases are TGTGCCAGCAGCAAAGGGAAACACCAGTCAAGGGGGCGAGGTGGAAATTCACCCCTCCACTTT. This encodes CASSKGKHQSRGRGGNSPLHF.

The V call is TRBV5-6, the J call TRBJ2-6; D assignment may be TRBD1 or TRBD2 (6 bases each). From germline, CDR1 is SGHDT and CDR2 YYEEEE. V lost 6 bases, J lost 11 bases, and 12 bases lay in between. The CDR3 is made up of 12 amino acids. The CDR3 here is CASTGAYDVLTF. Written as DNA, the CDR3 is TGTGCCAGCACGGGGGCTTATGACGTCCTGACTTTC.

The chain uses TRBV6-1 and TRBJ2-1; a weak D match, TRBD2 (5 bases). The CDR3 has 19 amino acids. CDR1 and CDR2 (germline): MNHNS, SASEGT. Trimming removed 0 bases at V and 7 bases at J, with 25 bases between. CDR3 in DNA: TGTGCCAGCAGTGAAGCTCCGGCTTCTTTTTTTTACACGGGGAATGAGCAGTTCTTC. Translation: CASSEAPASFFYTGNEQFF.

This clone was recorded once. The chain carries TRBV10-2 and TRBJ1-4; the D is unclear. Germline V gives CDR1 WSHSY, CDR2 SAAADI. V was shortened by 2 bases and J by 8 bases, with 12 bases between the two germline ends. The CDR3 is 14 amino acids. CDR3 coding DNA: TGCGCCAGCAGTGAGGGTCCCCCTGGGGAAAAACTGTTTTTT. It translates to CASSEGPPGEKLFF.

J is TRBJ1-1 and V is TRBV21-1; the table's D gene call, TRBD1, was not cross checked with the DNA. TRBV21-1 is tagged as a pseudogene. This CDR3 is 15 amino acids long. The CDR3 bases are TGTGCCAGCAGGAACAGACACGGATGGAACACTGAAGCTTTCTTT. Translated: CASRNRHGWNTEAFF.

The chain recombines TRBV9 with TRBJ2-7; D gene unclear. Trimming removed 0 bases from V and 3 bases from J, with 16 bases in between. The germline CDR1 and CDR2 sequences are SGDLS and YYNGEE. The CDR3 spans 16 residues. The CDR3 reads CASSVASENPNYEQYF. For the CDR3, the DNA is TGTGCCAGCAGCGTAGCTTCGGAGAACCCGAACTACGAGCAGTACTTC.

V is TRBV14 and J is TRBJ2-5, with a weak D call TRBD1 (5 bases). CDR3 length: 14 residues. The V end lost 2 bases, the J end lost 1 base, and 8 bases lay between the germline ends. Germline V gene sequence: CDR1 SGHDN, CDR2 FVKESK. The CDR3 protein is CASSQPGFQETQYF. CDR3 in DNA: TGTGCCAGCAGCCAACCAGGGTTCCAAGAGACCCAGTACTTC.

This CDR3 is CASTFGRDTGELFF. CDR3 coding DNA: TGCGCCAGCACCTTCGGGAGGGACACCGGGGAGCTGTTTTTT. The V and J genes are TRBV10-2 and TRBJ2-2; TRBD2 aligns across 8 bases. The CDR3 spans 14 residues. Germline CDR1 and CDR2: WSHSY and SAAADI. V dropped 7 bases and J dropped 3; count of bases not matched to a gene: 4.

The chain uses TRBV4-1 and TRBJ1-4, with D perhaps TRBD1 (5 bases). Germline lookup yields CDR1 MGHRA and CDR2 YSYEKL. With 0 bases removed from V and 8 bases from J, the gap between germline ends came to 16 bases. The CDR3 extends over 16 amino acids. As DNA, the CDR3 is TGCGCCAGCAGCCAAGAACCTGGAGAACGGGGGGAAAAACTGTTTTTT. Its protein product is CASSQEPGERGEKLFF.

The chain employs TRBV19 and TRBJ1-1; no firm D call. Germline CDR1 is LNHDA and CDR2 is SQIVND (reference sequence). V was trimmed by 5 bases and J by 3 bases, leaving 19 bases between them. The CDR3 is 16 amino acids. Written as DNA, the CDR3 is TGTGCCAGTAGTTTCACTCGCCGGGCATGGGACACTGAAGCTTTCTTT. Translation: CASSFTRRAWDTEAFF.

The chain links TRBV7-9 to TRBJ1-1; TRBD1 might be the D (5 bases). The V and J ends lost 5 bases and 1 base respectively, with 14 bases between them. The CDR3 length is 15 residues. The germline CDR1 and CDR2 sequences are SEHNR and FQNEAQ (reference sequence). The CDR3 here is CASSPRNRPNTEAFF. The DNA for the CDR3 is TGTGCCAGCAGCCCACGGAACAGGCCGAACACTGAAGCTTTCTTT.

This clone was found once. V usage is TRBV19 and J usage is TRBJ1-5; 9 nucleotides align to TRBD1. V was clipped by 4 bases and J by 1 base; unmatched bases: 2. The CDR3 totals 15 residues. CDR1 LNHDA and CDR2 SQIVND come from the germline V gene (reference sequence). CDR3 protein: CASSTQGASNQPQHF. CDR3 nucleotides: TGTGCCAGTAGTACACAGGGGGCAAGCAATCAGCCCCAGCATTTT.

This sequence joins TRBV28 and TRBJ1-5; no clear D gene. The V gene lost 2 bases and the J gene lost 1 base, with 12 bases spanning the gap. CDR1 is MDHEN, CDR2 SYDVKM, per germline. The CDR3 sequence is 16 residues long. CDR3: CASSLDGPLSNQPQHF. As DNA, the CDR3 is TGTGCCAGCAGTTTAGACGGACCGTTGAGCAATCAGCCCCAGCATTTT.

The rearrangement links TRBV19 to TRBJ2-2, with TRBD2 matching over 16 bases. V lost 3 bases and J lost 6; bases outside the gene matches: 4. The CDR3 length is 17 residues. Germline V gene sequence: CDR1 LNHDA, CDR2 SQIVND (reference sequence). In nucleotides, the CDR3 is TGTGCCAGTAGTATGGGGACTAGCGGGAGGGCCGCCGGGGAGCTGTTTTTT. Protein product: CASSMGTSGRAAGELFF.

CDR3 nucleotide sequence: TGTGCCAGCAGTTTCTTAGCGGGAGGGGCAGATACGCAGTATTTT. Translation: CASSFLAGGADTQYF. The rearrangement uses TRBV28 and TRBJ2-3; 11 bases are shared with TRBD2. The CDR3 is 15 residues long. The V and J ends lost 3 bases and 4 bases, in that order; junction bases with no gene match: 3. Germline V gene lookup returns CDR1 MDHEN and CDR2 SYDVKM.

The DNA of the CDR3 is TGTGCCAGCAGTTGGGACGGCGCGAGTGAAAAACTGTTTTTT. This encodes CASSWDGASEKLFF. The chain carries TRBV27 and TRBJ1-4; possible D gene TRBD1, 5 bases. Trimming left V 4 bases short and J 7 bases short, with 13 bases between. Germline lookup yields CDR1 MNHEY and CDR2 SMNVEV (reference sequence). This CDR3 has 14 amino acids.

The chain is built from TRBV27 and TRBJ2-2; D is possibly TRBD2 (5 bases). With 2 bases removed from V and 4 bases from J, the gap between germline ends came to 8 bases. The CDR3 is made up of 14 amino acids. Germline CDR1 MNHEY, CDR2 SMNVEV (reference sequence). The CDR3 DNA follows: TGTGCCAGCAGTTTAGGGAGCCCCACCGGGGAGCTGTTTTTT. Translated: CASSLGSPTGELFF.

The V and J genes are TRBV14 and TRBJ2-7; no reliable D call. The germline V gene has CDR1 SGHDN and CDR2 FVKESK. Trimming removed 0 bases from V and 2 bases from J, with 11 bases in between. This CDR3 region has 15 residues. Written as DNA, the CDR3 is TGTGCCAGCAGCCAAGATCGTCTGGGAACCTACGAGCAGTACTTC. Its translation is CASSQDRLGTYEQYF.

The chain links TRBV10-3 to TRBJ2-4, with 8 bases aligning to TRBD2. The V and J ends lost 2 bases and 0 bases, in that order; junction bases with no gene match: 6. Germline assignment: CDR1 ENHRY and CDR2 SYGVKD. The CDR3 is 17 amino acids. CDR3 bases: TGTGCCATCAGTGAGGTATTCGGGAGGGGAGCCAAAAACATTCAGTACTTC. Translated, it gives CAISEVFGRGAKNIQYF.

The rearrangement links TRBV10-2 to TRBJ1-4; the D is unclear. CDR3 length: 14 amino acids. The V gene lost 3 bases and the J gene lost 6 bases, with 11 bases spanning the gap. Germline CDR1 reads WSHSY; CDR2 reads SAAADI. This CDR3 is CASSDSKGDEKLFF. CDR3 in DNA: TGCGCCAGCAGTGACTCTAAGGGCGATGAAAAACTGTTTTTT.

J is TRBJ1-2 and V is TRBV7-9; TRBD1 matches at 7 bases. The junction had 18 bases not matched to a gene; V was cut back by 5 bases and J by 6 bases. The length of the CDR3 is 17 residues. CDR1 SEHNR and CDR2 FQNEAQ come from the germline V gene (reference sequence). The DNA for the CDR3 is TGTGCCAGCAGCCCACTGGAACAGGGGATATCCAGAAATGGCTACACCTTC. It yields the protein CASSPLEQGISRNGYTF.

The genes are TRBV24-1 and TRBJ2-1; D is perhaps TRBD1 or TRBD2 (5 bases each). The CDR3 totals 12 residues. The germline CDR1 and CDR2 sequences are KGHDR and SFDVKD. Trimming shortened V by 12 bases and J by 6 bases, and 14 bases separated the two germline ends. CDR3 nucleotide sequence: TGTGCCTCAGGGCCGGGGCGCAATGAGCAGTTCTTC. It codes for CASGPGRNEQFF.

CDR3 residues: CAWSAADTQYF. CDR3 bases: TGTGCCTGGAGTGCAGCAGATACGCAGTATTTT. V is TRBV30 and J is TRBJ2-3; no reliable D call. This CDR3 has 11 residues. V shed 1 base and J shed 4 bases, with 3 bases lying between them. Germline V CDR1 and CDR2: GTSNPN, SVGIG (reference sequence). The full variable domain, rest sourced from reference TRBV30 and TRBJ2-3, is SQTIHQWPATLVQPVGSPLSLECTVEGTSNPNLYWYRQAAGRGLQLLFYSVGIGQISSEVPQNLSASRPQDRQFILSSKKLLLSDSGFYLCAWSAADTQYFGPGTRLTVL.

The genes are TRBV18 and TRBJ1-4; 7 bases are shared with TRBD1. Germline CDR1 is KGHSH and CDR2 is LQKENI. This CDR3 is 15 amino acids long. Unmatched junction bases numbered 5, after V lost 3 bases and J lost 4 bases. The CDR3 reads CASSPGTVNNEKLFF. CDR3 coding DNA: TGTGCCAGCTCACCTGGGACAGTTAATAATGAAAAACTGTTTTTT.